Following are 22 T cell receptor beta chains from one sample sequenced in a study of beta chain features in type 1 diabetes. Reverse transcription of all isolated RNA meant that expressed TCRB transcripts were sequenced. Only in-frame clones appear in the TCRdb table, and some are missing; sequencing was by immunoSEQ multiplex PCR. In the table there are around 450,000 clones, more than 9.5% of which are singletons. What was sequenced was naive CD4+ T cells from blood. The receptor set was obtained from a woman aged 18-29 years in good health.

This clone has just a few counts. The chain uses TRBV14 and TRBJ2-1, with unresolved D. V lost 2 bases to trimming and J lost 4 bases, with 15 bases between them. Germline V gene data show CDR1 as SGHDN and CDR2 as FVKESK. The CDR3 contains 16 residues. The CDR3 region has the DNA TGTGCCAGCAGCCAAAGTTCCCTTTACAGATACAATGAGCAGTTCTTC. Translating it yields CASSQSSLYRYNEQFF.

In this sample, this clone turned up a few times. The CDR3 spells CASSLLGQLPNTGELFF. The CDR3 DNA is TGCGCCAGCAGCCTTTTGGGACAGCTACCGAACACCGGGGAGCTGTTTTTT. The rearrangement links TRBV4-3 to TRBJ2-2, with 7 bases fitting TRBD1. The germline CDR1 and CDR2 sequences are LGHNA and YSLEER. V gave up 4 bases and J gave up 0 bases; unmatched junction bases: 8. This CDR3 comprises 17 residues.

The chain employs TRBV7-2 and TRBJ2-4, with D hard to call. The CDR3 sequence is 13 residues long. V lost 2 bases to trimming and J lost 4 bases, with 6 bases between them. Looked up from germline, CDR1 is SGHTA and CDR2 is FQGNSA. CDR3 in amino acids: CASSLLRKNIQYF. In nucleotides, the CDR3 is TGTGCCAGCAGCTTACTCAGAAAAAACATTCAGTACTTC.

V and J are TRBV10-3 and TRBJ2-5; 8 positions agree with TRBD1. The better agreement between TRBJ2-7 and the DNA end casts doubt on the J call. The CDR3 consists of 14 residues. Germline assignment: CDR1 ENHRY and CDR2 SYGVKD. CDR3 region: CAISYGTGSYEQYF. The CDR3 DNA is TGTGCCATCAGCTACGGGACAGGCTCCTACGAGCAGTACTTC.

Ten or more counts support this clone. This rearrangement joins TRBV29-1 to TRBJ2-5; 8 bases fit TRBD1. V gave up 7 bases and J gave up 4 bases; unmatched junction bases: 8. The CDR3 has 13 residues. Germline V gene sequence: CDR1 SQVTM, CDR2 ANQGSEA. CDR3 protein: CSGDRGIAETQYF. The DNA of the CDR3 is TGCAGCGGCGACAGGGGAATTGCAGAGACCCAGTACTTC.

V and J are TRBV18 and TRBJ2-3; 8 positions match TRBD2. CDR1 and CDR2 (germline): KGHSH, LQKENI. The CDR3 extends over 15 amino acids. V lost 6 bases and J lost 2; bases outside the gene matches: 7. CDR3 residues: CASSPAGETTDTQYF. CDR3 coding DNA: TGTGCCAGCTCGCCAGCGGGGGAGACCACAGATACGCAGTATTTT.

This clone was seen more than once but under ten times. The rearrangement uses TRBV27 and TRBJ1-3; no clear D. Looked up from germline, CDR1 is MNHEY and CDR2 is SMNVEV (reference sequence). The ends were cut back, 4 bases at V and 4 bases at J, with 11 bases in the middle. The CDR3 consists of 14 residues. The CDR3: CASSSAVLGNTIYF. As DNA, the CDR3 is TGTGCCAGCAGTTCCGCTGTTCTAGGAAACACCATATATTTT.

V usage is TRBV29-1 and J usage is TRBJ1-1; TRBD1 might be the D (5 bases). V lost 4 bases, J lost 4 bases, and 13 bases lay in between. CDR1 is SQVTM and CDR2 is ANQGSEA in the germline V gene. The CDR3 spans 13 residues. The DNA for the CDR3 is TGCAGCGTTGGAGGGGCAGGGCCCACTGAAGCTTTCTTT. Protein product: CSVGGAGPTEAFF.

This clone was seen a handful of times. The J gene is TRBJ2-7, the V gene TRBV28; D remains ambiguous. CDR3 length: 12 amino acids. Looked up from germline, CDR1 is MDHEN and CDR2 is SYDVKM. The CDR3 DNA is TGTGCCAGCCCACCCCCACTAACCCGGAAGGACGTC. Its protein product is CASPPPLTRKDV.

This clone was picked up a small number of times. The chain has TRBV28 and TRBJ2-1; D is possibly TRBD1 or TRBD2 (6 bases each). Germline V gene lookup returns CDR1 MDHEN and CDR2 SYDVKM. CDR3 size: 15 residues. Trimming stripped 6 bases from V and 4 bases from J, with 16 bases between. The CDR3 region is CASSRLRGAYNEQFF. The CDR3, as DNA: TGTGCCAGCAGCCGTCTTAGGGGGGCTTACAATGAGCAGTTCTTC.

This clone was picked up a small number of times. The chain uses TRBV9 and TRBJ2-1; D may be TRBD1 (6 bases). V lost 0 bases, J lost 2 bases, and 9 bases lay in between. The CDR3 loop spans 15 amino acids. CDR1 and CDR2 (germline): SGDLS, YYNGEE. CDR3 DNA sequence: TGTGCCAGCAGCGTAGATGGACAGACCTACAATGAGCAGTTCTTC. It translates to CASSVDGQTYNEQFF.

This clone has a handful of counts. This sample also contains other DNA sequences that code for the same CDR3. V usage is TRBV6-5 and J usage is TRBJ2-1; possible D gene TRBD2, 5 bases. Germline V gene lookup returns CDR1 MNHEY and CDR2 SVGAGI. V gave up 8 bases and J gave up 0 bases, with 8 bases separating them. The CDR3 consists of 13 residues. CDR3 sequence (DNA): TGTGCCAGCCGGGCGGGCTCCTACAATGAGCAGTTCTTC. Translating it yields CASRAGSYNEQFF.

The chain couples TRBV25-1 to TRBJ1-3; D is unresolved. Germline-derived CDR1 and CDR2 are MGHDK and SYGVNS. The CDR3 has 16 amino acids. Deletions cut 4 bases from V and 0 bases from J, with 13 bases between. The chain's CDR3 is CASSGQVVSSGNTIYF. In nucleotides, the CDR3 is TGTGCCAGCAGTGGTCAGGTTGTATCCTCTGGAAACACCATATATTTT.

This clone was counted only a few times. The chain has TRBV30 and TRBJ2-5; 9 bases agree with TRBD2. The CDR3 extends over 15 amino acids. Trimming removed 2 bases from V and 4 bases from J; junction bases left unmatched: 8. Looked up from germline, CDR1 is GTSNPN and CDR2 is SVGIG (reference sequence). DNA of the CDR3: TGTGCCTGGAGTCCCACCGGGACTAGCAGAGAGACCCAGTACTTC. This translates into CAWSPTGTSRETQYF. Full variable domain (remainder filled in from reference TRBV30 and TRBJ2-5): SQTIHQWPATLVQPVGSPLSLECTVEGTSNPNLYWYRQAAGRGLQLLFYSVGIGQISSEVPQNLSASRPQDRQFILSSKKLLLSDSGFYLCAWSPTGTSRETQYFGPGTRLLVL.

The rearrangement links TRBV19 to TRBJ2-7; tentative D call: TRBD1 (5 bases). Trimming left V 5 bases short and J 2 bases short, with 10 bases between. Germline V gives CDR1 LNHDA, CDR2 SQIVND (reference sequence). CDR3 length equals 13 residues. CDR3 loop: CASSLAQAYEQYF. The CDR3 DNA reads as TGTGCCAGTAGTTTAGCACAGGCCTACGAGCAGTACTTC.

The chain links TRBV30 to TRBJ2-2; 7 positions match TRBD2. The germline CDR1 and CDR2 sequences are GTSNPN and SVGIG (reference sequence). V was pared by 0 bases and J by 6 bases, with 4 bases of the junction left unmatched. The CDR3 has 14 amino acids. The CDR3 loop reads CAWSVVLAAGELFF. For the CDR3, the DNA is TGTGCCTGGAGTGTAGTGCTAGCGGCCGGGGAGCTGTTTTTT.

This clone showed up just a few times. The V gene is TRBV5-1, the J gene TRBJ2-3; D ambiguous. Germline assignment: CDR1 SGHRS and CDR2 YFSETQ. The CDR3 has 14 amino acids. V shed 9 bases and J shed 3 bases, with 17 bases lying between them. CDR3 nucleotide sequence: TGCGCCAACCAGACGCTACGCAGTACAGATACGCAGTATTTT. Translated: CANQTLRSTDTQYF.

This clone was counted between two and nine times. DNA for the CDR3: TGTGCCGCCGGAGGGGGTCAGCCCCAGCATTTT. Translating gives CAAGGGQPQHF. The genes are TRBV30 and TRBJ1-5; D may be TRBD1 (6 bases). This CDR3 region has 11 residues. Trimming cost V 8 bases and J 6 bases, with 11 bases left between them. Germline CDR1 and CDR2: GTSNPN and SVGIG (reference sequence).

This clone appeared a few times. V gene TRBV18 combines with J gene TRBJ2-7; 7 bases line up with TRBD1. The CDR3 totals 15 residues. V was clipped by 6 bases and J by 2 bases; unmatched bases: 10. Germline V CDR1 and CDR2: KGHSH, LQKENI. The CDR3 coding sequence is TGTGCCAGCTCCATCGAGACAGGGATCACCTACGAGCAGTACTTC. It translates to CASSIETGITYEQYF.

The chain employs TRBV7-9 and TRBJ2-3, with D perhaps given as TRBD1 or TRBD2 (5 bases each). The V end lost 0 bases, the J end lost 0 bases, and 19 bases lay between the germline ends. The CDR3 has 19 amino acids. CDR1 is SEHNR, CDR2 FQNEAQ, per germline (reference sequence). The DNA for the CDR3 is TGTGCCAGCAGCTTAGCTTTCCTTTCTCCCGGGGCCAGCACAGATACGCAGTATTTT. It codes for CASSLAFLSPGASTDTQYF.

This clone has just a few counts. The V gene is TRBV29-1, the J gene TRBJ1-4; TRBD1 might be the D (5 bases). Trimming removed 7 bases at V and 5 bases at J, with 11 bases between. The germline V gene encodes CDR1 SQVTM and CDR2 ANQGSEA. CDR3 length: 12 residues. The DNA for the CDR3 is TGCAGCGCCCTGGGGGGGAATGAAAAACTGTTTTTT. It translates to CSALGGNEKLFF. The variable domain in full, completed from reference TRBV29-1 and TRBJ1-4, reads SAVISQKPSRDICQRGTSLTIQCQVDSQVTMMFWYRQQPGQSLTLIATANQGSEATYESGFVIDKFPISRPNLTFSTLTVSNMSPEDSSIYLCSALGGNEKLFFGSGTQLSVL.

The chain is built from TRBV28 and TRBJ2-1, with TRBD2 identical over 10 bases. V shed 10 bases, J shed 6 bases, and the junction held 9 bases outside the gene matches. Germline CDR1 is MDHEN and CDR2 is SYDVKM. The CDR3 loop spans 14 amino acids. DNA for the CDR3: TGTGCCACCATACGGACTAGCGGAGTCAATGAGCAGTTCTTC. Encoded protein: CATIRTSGVNEQFF.